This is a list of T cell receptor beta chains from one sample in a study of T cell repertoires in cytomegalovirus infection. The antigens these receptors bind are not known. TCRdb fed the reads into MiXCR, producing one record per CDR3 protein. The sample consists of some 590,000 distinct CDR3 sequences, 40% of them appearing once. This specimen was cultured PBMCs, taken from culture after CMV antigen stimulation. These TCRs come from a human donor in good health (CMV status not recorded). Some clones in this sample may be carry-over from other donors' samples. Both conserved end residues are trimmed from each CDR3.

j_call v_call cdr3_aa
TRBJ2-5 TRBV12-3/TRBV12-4 ASSLFQGAGETQY
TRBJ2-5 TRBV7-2 ASTREGKGQETQY
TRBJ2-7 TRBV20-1 SARTDGEQY
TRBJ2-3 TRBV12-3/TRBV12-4 ASSYPGSSTDTQY
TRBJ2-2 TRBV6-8 ASRRTGTGSGELF
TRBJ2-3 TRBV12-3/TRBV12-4 ASRPGQGLGTDTQY
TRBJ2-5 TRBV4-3 ASSQERAKVGGRAVEKTQY
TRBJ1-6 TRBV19 ASSIRGDNSPLH
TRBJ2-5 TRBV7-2 ASSRPGQQRGTQY
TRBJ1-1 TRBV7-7 ASSPYQTTTGLDTEAF
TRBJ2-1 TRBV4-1 ASSHVLQGYSYNEQF
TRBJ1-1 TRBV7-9 ASRGPPRDRALSEAF
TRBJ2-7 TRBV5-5 ASSTSISSSGTIREQY
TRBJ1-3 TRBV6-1 ASSEVPPSTSSGNTIY
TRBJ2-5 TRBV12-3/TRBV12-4 ASSGTSGGPGGTQY
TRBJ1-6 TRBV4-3 ASSQDRGVGSPLH
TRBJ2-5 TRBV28 ASSLLLGGGKKTQY
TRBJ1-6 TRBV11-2 ASSLGDGLGNSPLH
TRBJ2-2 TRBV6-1 ATRLGGAGELF
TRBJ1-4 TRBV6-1 ASQGVWEKLF
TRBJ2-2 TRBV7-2 ASSLVTGELF
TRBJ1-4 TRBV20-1 SAEQGWNEKLF
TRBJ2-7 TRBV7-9 ASSPPGQPYEQY
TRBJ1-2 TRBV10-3 AISDPTGDAYGYT
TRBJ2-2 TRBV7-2 ASSSAVGGGAGELF
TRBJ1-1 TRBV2 ASSPEGITEAF
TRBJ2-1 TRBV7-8 ASSRTTGGSDEQF
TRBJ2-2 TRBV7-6 ASSQGTNTGELF
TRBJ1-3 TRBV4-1 ASSQAQYPGNTIY
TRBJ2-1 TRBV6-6 ASSPRTVTYNEQF
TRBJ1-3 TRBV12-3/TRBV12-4 ASRRVGLGFSGNTIY
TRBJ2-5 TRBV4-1 ASSQRDRGGQETQY
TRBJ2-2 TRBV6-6 ACNPLAGPSTGELF
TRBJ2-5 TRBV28 ASSSMAGPETQY
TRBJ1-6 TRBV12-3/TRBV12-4 ASSMGQGGSPLH
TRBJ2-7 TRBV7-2 ASSPWTGNYEQY
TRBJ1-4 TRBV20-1 SARDQDPRGIEEKLF
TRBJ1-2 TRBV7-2 ASSPFSSGYGYT